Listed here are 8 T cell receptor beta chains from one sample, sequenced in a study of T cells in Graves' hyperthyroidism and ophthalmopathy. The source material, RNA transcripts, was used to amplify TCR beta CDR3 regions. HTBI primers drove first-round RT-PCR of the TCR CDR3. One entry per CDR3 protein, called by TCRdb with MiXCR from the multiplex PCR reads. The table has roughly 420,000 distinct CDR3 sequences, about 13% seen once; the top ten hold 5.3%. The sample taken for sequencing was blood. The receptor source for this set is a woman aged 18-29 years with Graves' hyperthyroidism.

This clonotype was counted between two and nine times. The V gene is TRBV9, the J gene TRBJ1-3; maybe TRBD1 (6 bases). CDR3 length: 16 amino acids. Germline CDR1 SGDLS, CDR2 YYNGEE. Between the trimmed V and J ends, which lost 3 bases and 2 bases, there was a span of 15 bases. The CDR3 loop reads CASSEGTGLAGNTIYF. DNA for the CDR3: TGTGCCAGCAGCGAAGGAACAGGGCTGGCTGGAAACACCATATATTTT.

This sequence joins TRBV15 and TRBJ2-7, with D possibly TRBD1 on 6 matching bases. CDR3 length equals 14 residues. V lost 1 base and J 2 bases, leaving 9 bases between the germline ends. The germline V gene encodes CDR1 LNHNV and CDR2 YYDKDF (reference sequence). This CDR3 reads CATSRVGGTYEQYF. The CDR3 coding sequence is TGTGCCACCAGCAGAGTAGGGGGTACCTACGAGCAGTACTTC.

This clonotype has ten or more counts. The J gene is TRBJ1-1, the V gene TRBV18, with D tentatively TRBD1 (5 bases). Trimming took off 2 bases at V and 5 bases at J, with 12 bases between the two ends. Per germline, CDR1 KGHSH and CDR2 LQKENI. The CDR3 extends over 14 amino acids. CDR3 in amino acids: CASSPGRAITEAFF. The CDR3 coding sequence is TGTGCCAGCTCACCAGGCAGGGCGATAACTGAAGCTTTCTTT.

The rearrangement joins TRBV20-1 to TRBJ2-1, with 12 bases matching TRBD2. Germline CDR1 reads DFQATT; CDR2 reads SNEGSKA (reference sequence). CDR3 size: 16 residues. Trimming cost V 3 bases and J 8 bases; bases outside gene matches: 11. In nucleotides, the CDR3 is TGCAGTGCTAGTCTCCTAGCGGGAGGGCCTATTCATGAGCAGTTCTTC. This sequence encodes CSASLLAGGPIHEQFF.

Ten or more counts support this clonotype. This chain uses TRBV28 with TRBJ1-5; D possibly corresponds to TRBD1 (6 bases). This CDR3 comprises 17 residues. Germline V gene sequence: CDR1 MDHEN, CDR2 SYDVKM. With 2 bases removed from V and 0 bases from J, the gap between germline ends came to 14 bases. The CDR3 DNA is TGTGCCAGCAGTTTACGGCGGACAGCCCGTAGCAATCAGCCCCAGCATTTT. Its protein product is CASSLRRTARSNQPQHF.

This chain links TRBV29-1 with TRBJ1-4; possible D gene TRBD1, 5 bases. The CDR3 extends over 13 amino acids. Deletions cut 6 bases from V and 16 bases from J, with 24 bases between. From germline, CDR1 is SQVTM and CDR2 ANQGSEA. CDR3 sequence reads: CSVGNKWDGPRFF. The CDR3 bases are TGCAGCGTCGGAAACAAGTGGGACGGACCTCGGTTTTTT.

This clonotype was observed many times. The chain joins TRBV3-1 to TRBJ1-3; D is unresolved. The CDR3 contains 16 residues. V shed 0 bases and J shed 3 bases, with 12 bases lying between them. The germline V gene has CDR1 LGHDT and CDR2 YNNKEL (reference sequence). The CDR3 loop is CASSQDPDGYGNTIYF. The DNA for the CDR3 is TGTGCCAGCAGCCAAGACCCAGACGGATATGGAAACACCATATATTTT.

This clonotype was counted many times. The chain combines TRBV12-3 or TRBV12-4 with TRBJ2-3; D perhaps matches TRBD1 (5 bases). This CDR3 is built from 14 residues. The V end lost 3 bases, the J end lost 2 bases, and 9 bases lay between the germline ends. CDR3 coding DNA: TGTGCCAGCAGTTTTGGGGCCTCCACAGATACGCAGTATTTT. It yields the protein CASSFGASTDTQYF.